This T cell receptor (beta chain) derives from a study of T cell responses to AZD1222 COVID-19 vaccine. Notes on the study in general: Rises in breadth and depth of Spike-specific TCRs came after two AZD1222 doses. Regions 160-218 and 743-854 dominated among vaccine-associated CD4 TCRs spanning spike. It was only a handful of AZD1222 recipients who were seropositive at baseline.

The V end lost 7 bases, the J end lost 3 bases, and 27 bases lay between the germline ends. The CDR3 has 19 residues. Germline loops: CDR1 LGHDT, CDR2 YNNKEL (reference sequence). Generated by immunoSEQ multiplex PCR, the TCRdb table keeps only in-frame clones and is missing some. Of nearly 110,000 clones listed, approximately 90% are singletons. About this clone: Its antigen is not identified.

This TCR came from an adult in good health. The specimen was peripheral blood, collected on day 0 of AZD1222 vaccination. The chain links TRBV3-1 (or the pseudogene TRBV3-2) to TRBJ2-2; D gene ambiguous. The CDR3 DNA reads as TGTGCCAGCACCCCCCCGGTAGGCCGATTCAAGTCCCACACCGGGGAGCTGTTTTTT. Amino acid sequence: CASTPPVGRFKSHTGELFF.